This T cell receptor (beta chain) was profiled in a study of CD4 T cells in relation to SARS-CoV-2 and coronaviruses. As concerns this clone: What it binds is unknown.

CD4+ T cells from unexposed donors were obtained before the COVID-19 pandemic (2011-2018). Germline loops: CDR1 LGHDT, CDR2 YNNKEL (reference sequence). V was pared by 6 bases and J by 6 bases, with 6 bases of the junction left unmatched. The CDR3 totals 14 residues. Only in-frame clones appear in the TCRdb table, and some are missing; sequencing was by immunoSEQ multiplex PCR. The table records about 65,000 clones, about 90% of them present only once. Study-level points and caveats: Each donor contributed either pre-pandemic or post-infection samples, not both.

Material for sequencing was memory CD4+ T cells from PBMCs. The chain joins TRBV3-1 (or the pseudogene TRBV3-2) to TRBJ2-1, with TRBD2 identical over 9 bases. This clonotype was sampled from a human donor in good health. CDR3 sequence reads: CASRVSGSGNEQFF. CDR3 coding DNA: TGTGCCAGCAGGGTTAGCGGGAGTGGCAATGAGCAGTTCTTC.